The 15 T cell receptor beta chains below come from one sample, sequenced in a study of blood T cell repertoires in COVID-19. Sequenced by immunoSEQ multiplex PCR; TCRdb stores in-frame clones only, minus some. The sample shows about 210,000 clones, approximately 80% of them seen only once. Sequenced material: PBMCs or T cells enriched from blood (not recorded which). Receptor source: a woman aged 45-59 years with acute COVID-19.

The chain joins TRBV14 to TRBJ2-3, with D perhaps matching TRBD2 (6 bases). Trimming cost V 8 bases and J 3 bases, with 12 bases left between them. Germline V gene lookup returns CDR1 SGHDN and CDR2 FVKESK. This CDR3 contains 13 residues. Here the CDR3 reads CASRRDLTDTQYF. The CDR3, as DNA: TGTGCCAGCCGGAGGGATCTGACAGATACGCAGTATTTT. Supplemented by reference TRBV14 and TRBJ2-3, the full variable domain reads EAGVTQFPSHSVIEKGQTVTLRCDPISGHDNLYWYRRVMGKEIKFLLHFVKESKQDESGMPNNRFLAERTGGTYSTLKVQPAELEDSGVYFCASRRDLTDTQYFGPGTRLTVL.

The rearrangement links TRBV6-5 to TRBJ1-3; maybe TRBD1 (6 bases). The V end was cut by 4 bases, the J end by 4 bases, with 17 bases between. The CDR3 covers 16 residues. CDR1 and CDR2 from the germline V gene are MNHEY and SVGAGI. The CDR3 loop reads CASSFGWGRSGNTIYF. CDR3 nucleotide sequence: TGTGCCAGCAGTTTTGGATGGGGGCGTTCGGGAAACACCATATATTTT.

The chain is built from TRBV29-1 and TRBJ1-1; no clear D gene. Looked up from germline, CDR1 is SQVTM and CDR2 is ANQGSEA. The CDR3 covers 13 residues. V gave up 4 bases and J gave up 3 bases, with 12 bases separating them. CDR3 protein: CSVGVTGDTEAFF. The CDR3 DNA sequence: TGCAGCGTTGGGGTAACCGGAGACACTGAAGCTTTCTTT.

The V and J genes are TRBV3-1 (or the pseudogene TRBV3-2) and TRBJ1-1; 10 bases match TRBD1. Germline CDR1 LGHDT, CDR2 YNNKEL (reference sequence). CDR3 length equals 16 residues. V shed 3 bases and J 8 bases; nucleotides not matched to a gene: 12. CDR3 DNA: TGTGCCAGCAGCCAGTTTATATTTTCGGGACAGGGGGAAGCTTTCTTT. This codes for CASSQFIFSGQGEAFF.

The CDR3 region has the DNA TGTGCCAGCAGCCAATTCTCGGGACAGGGGAACTACGAGCAGTACTTC. Protein sequence: CASSQFSGQGNYEQYF. This rearrangement joins TRBV14 to TRBJ2-7, with 10 bases lining up with TRBD1. Germline V gives CDR1 SGHDN, CDR2 FVKESK. This CDR3 spans 16 amino acids. Trimming removed 2 bases from V and 3 bases from J; junction bases left unmatched: 7.

In nucleotides, the CDR3 is TGTGCCAGCAGCACGGACAGTGGCCCCGTTGAAAAACTGTTTTTT. Its protein product is CASSTDSGPVEKLFF. The rearrangement links TRBV7-2 to TRBJ1-4; D possibly corresponds to TRBD1 (6 bases). CDR3 length equals 15 residues. CDR1 and CDR2 from the germline V gene are SGHTA and FQGNSA. V was pared by 5 bases and J by 7 bases, with 17 bases between.

In its sample, this clone was seen a few times. V is TRBV7-9 and J is TRBJ1-5; D call uncertain. The length of the CDR3 is 15 residues. Germline V lookup: CDR1 SEHNR, CDR2 FQNEAQ (reference sequence). Trimming took off 5 bases at V and 1 base at J, with 12 bases between the two ends. CDR3 loop: CASSPALPSNQPQHF. Here the CDR3 DNA reads TGTGCCAGCAGCCCCGCGCTACCAAGCAATCAGCCCCAGCATTTT. Using reference TRBV7-9 and TRBJ1-5 for the parts outside the CDR3, the full variable domain is DTGVSQNPRHKITKRGQNVTFRCDPISEHNRLYWYRQTLGQGPEFLTYFQNEAQLEKSRLLSDRFSAERPKGSFSTLEIQRTEQGDSAMYLCASSPALPSNQPQHFGDGTRLSIL.

This chain connects TRBV19 to TRBJ2-7; possibly TRBD2 for D (5 bases). The CDR3 length is 15 residues. Looked up from germline, CDR1 is LNHDA and CDR2 is SQIVND (reference sequence). The V and J ends lost 6 bases and 7 bases respectively, with 22 bases between them. This CDR3 reads CASSRELGRAEEQYF. The CDR3 nucleotides are TGTGCCAGTAGCAGAGAACTAGGACGGGCCGAGGAGCAGTACTTC.

This clone is a singleton in its sample. The chain joins TRBV27 to TRBJ2-1, with 9 bases lining up with TRBD2. The CDR3 is 17 residues long. Germline V CDR1 and CDR2: MNHEY, SMNVEV (reference sequence). Losses at the gene ends were 3 bases for V and 1 base for J; bases not matched to a gene: 7. CDR3 DNA: TGTGCCAGCAGTTTGATCTATCTAGCGGGATCCTACAATGAGCAGTTCTTC. Translating it yields CASSLIYLAGSYNEQFF.

This sequence joins TRBV5-1 and TRBJ2-3; D is ambiguous. The germline V gene encodes CDR1 SGHRS and CDR2 YFSETQ. The CDR3 length is 19 residues. The V end lost 5 bases, the J end lost 6 bases, and 31 bases lay between the germline ends. The CDR3 here is CASSHDEPTNGGPRDTQYF. The CDR3 region has the DNA TGCGCCAGCAGTCACGACGAGCCCACTAATGGCGGCCCTCGGGATACGCAGTATTTT.

The chain joins TRBV7-2 to TRBJ2-5; 8 nucleotides align to TRBD2. Germline lookup yields CDR1 SGHTA and CDR2 FQGNSA. With 4 bases clipped from V and 4 bases from J, the junction kept 5 bases outside the gene matches. The CDR3 sequence is 14 residues long. This chain's CDR3 is CASSWGLGTETQYF. The CDR3 DNA sequence: TGTGCCAGCAGCTGGGGACTAGGTACAGAGACCCAGTACTTC.

This clone was recorded once. The J gene is TRBJ1-2, the V gene TRBV4-3, with a possible D match to TRBD1 (6 bases). Germline assignment: CDR1 LGHNA and CDR2 YSLEER. V was pared by 0 bases and J by 8 bases, with 13 bases between. The CDR3 sequence is 14 residues long. CDR3 nucleotide sequence: TGCGCCAGCAGCCAAGACCCGGGACAAAAAGGCTACACCTTC. Translating it yields CASSQDPGQKGYTF.

The chain is built from TRBV4-1 and TRBJ1-6; TRBD1 matches at 9 bases. CDR1 MGHRA and CDR2 YSYEKL come from the germline V gene. The CDR3 extends over 16 amino acids. V trimming: 5 bases; J trimming: 7 bases; junction bases outside the gene matches: 9. The CDR3 sequence is CASSARQGEVNSPLHF. The DNA of the CDR3 is TGCGCCAGCAGCGCCCGACAGGGGGAGGTAAATTCACCCCTCCACTTT.

V usage is TRBV20-1 and J usage is TRBJ2-7; D remains ambiguous. This CDR3 is 11 amino acids long. V was pared by 3 bases and J by 6 bases, with 9 bases between. Germline loops: CDR1 DFQATT, CDR2 SNEGSKA (reference sequence). DNA of the CDR3: TGCAGTGCTAGTTGGCCAGGCGAGCAGTACTTC. The encoded protein is CSASWPGEQYF.

CDR3: CASSMAGNYGYTF. The CDR3 DNA is TGTGCCAGCAGCATGGCAGGGAACTATGGCTACACCTTC. The chain recombines TRBV13 with TRBJ1-2, with D possibly matching TRBD1 (5 bases). CDR1 is PRHDT, CDR2 FYEKMQ, per germline (reference sequence). The CDR3 contains 13 residues. V shed 5 bases and J shed 2 bases, with 9 bases lying between them.